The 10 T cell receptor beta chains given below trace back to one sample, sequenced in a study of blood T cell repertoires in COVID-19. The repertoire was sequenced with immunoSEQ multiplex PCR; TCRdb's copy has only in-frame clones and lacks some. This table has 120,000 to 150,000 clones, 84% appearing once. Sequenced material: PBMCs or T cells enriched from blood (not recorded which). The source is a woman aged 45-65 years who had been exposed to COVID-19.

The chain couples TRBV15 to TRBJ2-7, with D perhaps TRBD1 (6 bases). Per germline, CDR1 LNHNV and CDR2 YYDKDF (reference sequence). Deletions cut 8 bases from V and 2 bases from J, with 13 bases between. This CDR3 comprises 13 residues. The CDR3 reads CATSPGQAYEQYF. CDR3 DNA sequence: TGTGCCACCTCACCGGGACAAGCCTACGAGCAGTACTTC.

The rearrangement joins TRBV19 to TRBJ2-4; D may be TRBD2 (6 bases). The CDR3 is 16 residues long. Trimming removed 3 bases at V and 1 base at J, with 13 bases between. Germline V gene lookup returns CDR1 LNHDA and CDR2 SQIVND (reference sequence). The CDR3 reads CASSIKSSDAKNIQYF. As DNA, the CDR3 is TGTGCCAGTAGTATTAAGTCTAGCGACGCCAAAAACATTCAGTACTTC.

The DNA for the CDR3 is TGTGCCAGCAGCCAAATAGCGGGACCCGTTGAGCAGTTCTTC. Protein: CASSQIAGPVEQFF. The chain uses TRBV6-5 and TRBJ2-1, with 8 nucleotides matching TRBD2. V lost 6 bases, J lost 9 bases, and 10 bases stayed unmatched. The CDR3 totals 14 residues. Germline V gene lookup returns CDR1 MNHEY and CDR2 SVGAGI.

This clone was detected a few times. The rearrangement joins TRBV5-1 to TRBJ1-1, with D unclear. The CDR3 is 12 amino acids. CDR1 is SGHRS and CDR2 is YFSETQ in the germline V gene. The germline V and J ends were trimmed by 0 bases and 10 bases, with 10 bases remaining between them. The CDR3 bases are TGCGCCAGCAGCTTGGACAGAATAGTAGCTTTCTTT. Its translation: CASSLDRIVAFF.

DNA for the CDR3: TGTGCCAGCTCACCGAAACAGGGAGAGAACACTGAAGCTTTCTTT. Its translation is CASSPKQGENTEAFF. This chain connects TRBV18 to TRBJ1-1; the D gene is possibly TRBD1 (6 bases). The CDR3 consists of 15 residues. Germline-derived CDR1 and CDR2 are KGHSH and LQKENI. Between the trimmed V and J ends, which lost 3 bases and 1 base, there was a span of 12 bases.

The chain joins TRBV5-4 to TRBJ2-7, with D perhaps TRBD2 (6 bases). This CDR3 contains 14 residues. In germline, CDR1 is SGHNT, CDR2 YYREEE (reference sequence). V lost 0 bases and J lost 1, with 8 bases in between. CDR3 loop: CASSLEGRSYEQYF. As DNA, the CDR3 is TGTGCCAGCAGCTTGGAAGGGAGGTCCTACGAGCAGTACTTC.

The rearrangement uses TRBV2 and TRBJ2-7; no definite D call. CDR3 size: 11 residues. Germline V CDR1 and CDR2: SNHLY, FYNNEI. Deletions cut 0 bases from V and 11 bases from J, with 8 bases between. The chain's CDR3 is CASSEAAEEYF. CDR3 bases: TGTGCCAGCAGTGAAGCGGCCGAAGAGTACTTC.

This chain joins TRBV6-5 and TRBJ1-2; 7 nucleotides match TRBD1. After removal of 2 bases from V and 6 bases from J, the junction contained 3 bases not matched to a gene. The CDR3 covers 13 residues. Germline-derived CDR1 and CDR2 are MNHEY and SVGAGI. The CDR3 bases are TGTGCCAGCAGTTACGACAGGGTCAATGGCTACACCTTC. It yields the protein CASSYDRVNGYTF.

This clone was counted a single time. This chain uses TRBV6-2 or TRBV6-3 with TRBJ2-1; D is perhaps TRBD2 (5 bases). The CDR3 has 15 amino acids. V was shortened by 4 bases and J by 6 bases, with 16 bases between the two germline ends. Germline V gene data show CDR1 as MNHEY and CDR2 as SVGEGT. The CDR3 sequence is CASSSVRGLVNEQFF. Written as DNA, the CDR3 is TGTGCCAGCAGTTCTGTACGGGGATTGGTCAATGAGCAGTTCTTC.

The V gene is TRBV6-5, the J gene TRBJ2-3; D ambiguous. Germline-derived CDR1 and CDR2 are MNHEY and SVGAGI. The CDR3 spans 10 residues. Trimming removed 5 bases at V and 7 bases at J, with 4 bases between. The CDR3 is CASSTYTQYF. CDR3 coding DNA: TGTGCCAGCAGTACTTATACGCAGTATTTT.